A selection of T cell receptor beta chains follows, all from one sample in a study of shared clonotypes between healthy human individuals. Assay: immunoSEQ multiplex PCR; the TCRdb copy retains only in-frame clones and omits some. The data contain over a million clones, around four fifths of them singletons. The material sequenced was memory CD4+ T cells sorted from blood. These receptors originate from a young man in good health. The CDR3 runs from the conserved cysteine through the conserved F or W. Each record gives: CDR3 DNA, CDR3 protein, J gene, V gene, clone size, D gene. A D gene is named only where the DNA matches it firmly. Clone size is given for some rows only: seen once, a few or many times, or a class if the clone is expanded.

TGTGCCAGCAGCTTAGCGGGACACCCCTACAATGAGCAGTTCTTC | CASSLAGHPYNEQFF | TRBJ2-1 | TRBV7-6 | - | -
TGTGCCAGTTCCAGGGACAGATCCTACAATGAGCAGTTCTTC | CASSRDRSYNEQFF | TRBJ2-1 | TRBV7-9 | - | TRBD1
TGTGCCAGCAGCTCATGGGAGGGGCGAAGCTCCTACGAGCAGTACTTC | CASSSWEGRSSYEQYF | TRBJ2-7 | TRBV13 | - | TRBD2
TGCGCCAGCAGCCTCCCCTCCTACGAGCAGTACTTC | CASSLPSYEQYF | TRBJ2-7 | TRBV5-1 | - | -
TGTGCCAGCAGCGAGGGACTAGCGGGAGTAAATGAGCAGTTCTTC | CASSEGLAGVNEQFF | TRBJ2-1 | TRBV2 | - | TRBD2
TGCAGCGTTGACGTCCTATTCACGAATACGCAGTATTTT | CSVDVLFTNTQYF | TRBJ2-3 | TRBV29-1 | - | -
TGTGCCAGCAGTGACCGGGGCAGTGGTGGGACAGATACGCAGTATTTT | CASSDRGSGGTDTQYF | TRBJ2-3 | TRBV2 | - | -
TGTGCCAGCAGTGAATTGGTTTCTGGGGCCAACGTCCTGACTTTC | CASSELVSGANVLTF | TRBJ2-6 | TRBV2 | - | -
TGTGCCATCAGTGAGTCGAAGGGCGCGATCGCAGATACGCAGTATTTT | CAISESKGAIADTQYF | TRBJ2-3 | TRBV10-3 | - | -
TGTGCCAGTCGCCGGGCCAAAGACGCTGAAGCTTTCTTT | CASRRAKDAEAFF | TRBJ1-1 | TRBV25-1 | - | -
TGTGCCAGCAGCGTAGGCCGTAACATCGCCAAAAACATTCAGTACTTC | CASSVGRNIAKNIQYF | TRBJ2-4 | TRBV9 | - | -
TGCGCCAGCAGCCCAGACCTGAATGAGCAGTTCTTC | CASSPDLNEQFF | TRBJ2-1 | TRBV5-1 | - | -
TGCGCCAGCAGCTTGGAGGGACAGATCACAGATACGCAGTATTTT | CASSLEGQITDTQYF | TRBJ2-3 | TRBV5-1 | - | TRBD1
TGTGCTAGCAGCTCACAGATGCAAGAGACCCAGTACTTC | CASSSQMQETQYF | TRBJ2-5 | TRBV7-7 | - | -
TGTGCCAGCAGCCGGCCCGGCGGGTTGGACACTGAAGCTTTCTTT | CASSRPGGLDTEAFF | TRBJ1-1 | TRBV28 | few | -
TGTGCCAGCAGCGACGTAGAGACCCAGTACTTC | CASSDVETQYF | TRBJ2-5 | TRBV2 | - | -
TGTGCCTGGAGTGCTATCGACAGGAGAAGAGGCTACACCTTC | CAWSAIDRRRGYTF | TRBJ1-2 | TRBV30 | few | -
TGTGCCAGCAGCCCTCGATCGGGGGGGTATGGCTACACCTTC | CASSPRSGGYGYTF | TRBJ1-2 | TRBV27 | - | -
TGCGCCAGCAGACTAGGGGGTGCGACAGGACAGGGGTATGGCTACACCTTC | CASRLGGATGQGYGYTF | TRBJ1-2 | TRBV5-1 | - | TRBD1
TGTGCCAGCAGCTTAGGAATTAGGTTTTCTGAAGCTTTCTTT | CASSLGIRFSEAFF | TRBJ1-1 | TRBV7-2 | - | -
TGTGCCAGCAGTTTGAGACAGGGGGCAGGAGGATCACCCCTCCACTTT | CASSLRQGAGGSPLHF | TRBJ1-6 | TRBV28 | - | TRBD1
TGTGCCACCAGCAGAGATGTGGGGTCACGCTCTGGAAACACCATATATTTT | CATSRDVGSRSGNTIYF | TRBJ1-3 | TRBV15 | - | -
TGTGCCATCAGCGGGGGACAGGGGGCCTACAATGAGCAGTTCTTC | CAISGGQGAYNEQFF | TRBJ2-1 | TRBV10-3 | - | TRBD1
TGTGCCAGCAGCCCCGGAAGCGGGACAGGGAACACCGGGGAGCTGTTTTTT | CASSPGSGTGNTGELFF | TRBJ2-2 | TRBV11-2 | - | -
TGCGCCAGCAGCCAAGATAGGCGAGGCACTGAAGCTTTCTTT | CASSQDRRGTEAFF | TRBJ1-1 | TRBV4-3 | - | -
TGTGCCAGCAGCCAAGATATGATCGAGTCCTACGAGCAGTACTTC | CASSQDMIESYEQYF | TRBJ2-7 | TRBV14 | - | -
TGTGCCTGGAGTAGGGGGGCGGACGAAAAACTGTTTTTT | CAWSRGADEKLFF | TRBJ1-4 | TRBV30 | - | -
TGTGCCAGCAGCTATAGGGCCTCGGGGGCCAACGTCCTGACTTTC | CASSYRASGANVLTF | TRBJ2-6 | TRBV7-2 | few | -
TGTGCCAGCAGTGTTGTGGGACAGAACTCCTACGAGCAGTACTTC | CASSVVGQNSYEQYF | TRBJ2-7 | TRBV6-1 | - | TRBD1
TGTGCCAGCAGTTTAACAGGGGCACAAGGAAACACCATATATTTT | CASSLTGAQGNTIYF | TRBJ1-3 | TRBV27 | - | TRBD1
TGTGCCTGGAGGAGACTAGCGGGGGGTTCCGGGGAGCTGTTTTTT | CAWRRLAGGSGELFF | TRBJ2-2 | TRBV30 | - | TRBD2
TGCGCCAGCAGCCGCGGACAGTCCTATGGCTACACCTTC | CASSRGQSYGYTF | TRBJ1-2 | TRBV5-1 | - | -
TGTGCCAGCAGCTTGTCAGGGGGCAAGAGGAATGAGCAGTTCTTC | CASSLSGGKRNEQFF | TRBJ2-1 | TRBV5-4 | - | TRBD1
TGTGCCAGCACCCTAGGGAGGACTGAAGCTTTCTTT | CASTLGRTEAFF | TRBJ1-1 | TRBV28 | - | -
TGTGCCAGCAGTTACTCGCGACAGGCCCGGGGAGATACGCAGTATTTT | CASSYSRQARGDTQYF | TRBJ2-3 | TRBV6-6 | - | -
TGTGCCAGCAGCTTCCCAGGACCGTCCACAGATACGCAGTATTTT | CASSFPGPSTDTQYF | TRBJ2-3 | TRBV7-9 | once | -
TGTGCCACCAGCAGAGATCCGGGTCCCTACGAGCAGTACTTC | CATSRDPGPYEQYF | TRBJ2-7 | TRBV15 | - | -
TGTGCCAGCTTGATAGCGGGAGTTAAAACCGGGGAGCTGTTTTTT | CASLIAGVKTGELFF | TRBJ2-2 | TRBV7-9 | - | TRBD2
TGCGCCAGCAGCTTCGCAGGGACAGACAATGAGCAGTTCTTC | CASSFAGTDNEQFF | TRBJ2-1 | TRBV5-1 | many | TRBD1
TGCGCCAGCCACCAAGGACAGGGGTTCTATGGCTACACCTTC | CASHQGQGFYGYTF | TRBJ1-2 | TRBV5-1 | - | TRBD1
TGTGCCAGCAGCAGAGGGACAGGGGGAAATTCACCCCTCCACTTT | CASSRGTGGNSPLHF | TRBJ1-6 | TRBV28 | - | TRBD1
TGTGCCAGCAGGTATAGCGGGAGAGATTCCTACGAGCAGTACTTC | CASRYSGRDSYEQYF | TRBJ2-7 | TRBV6-6 | - | TRBD2